The 20 T cell receptor beta chains below come from one sample, sequenced in a study of blood T cell repertoires in COVID-19 (dated by TCRdb to 2019 to 2021). Library preparation was by the immunoSEQ multiplex PCR assay. This immuneACCESS table, as held by TCRdb, lists in-frame sequences with V and J called but not all clones. Of the missing ones, under half trace to an unresolved V gene in checked studies; the others have no known cause. Here the sample has 100,000 to 150,000 clones; approximately 85% occur a single time. Approximately 6.6% of the sample belongs to the ten largest clones. The sample comprised peripheral blood. The receptors shown here come from an elderly man with active or convalescent COVID-19.

This sequence joins TRBV2 and TRBJ1-6; TRBD1 matches at 8 bases. The V gene end was trimmed by 6 bases and the J gene end by 9 bases; junction bases not matched to a gene: 7. The CDR3 is made up of 14 amino acids. Germline V gene data show CDR1 as SNHLY and CDR2 as FYNNEI. CDR3 residues: CASSLRDRTSPLHF. In DNA form, the CDR3 reads TGTGCCAGCAGCCTCCGGGACAGGACTTCACCCCTCCACTTT.

In this sample, this clone turned up once. The chain couples TRBV19 to TRBJ1-1; 7 bases align to TRBD1. Germline lookup yields CDR1 LNHDA and CDR2 SQIVND (reference sequence). This CDR3 is 14 amino acids long. V lost 8 bases, J lost 4 bases, and 10 bases stayed unmatched. The CDR3 here is CASFRGGEGTEAFF. The CDR3 region has the DNA TGTGCCAGTTTTAGAGGGGGCGAAGGCACTGAAGCTTTCTTT.

The chain links TRBV18 to TRBJ2-5; D call uncertain. The CDR3 covers 12 residues. The ends were cut back, 0 bases at V and 5 bases at J, with 4 bases in the middle. Germline V gene sequence: CDR1 KGHSH, CDR2 LQKENI. CDR3 in amino acids: CASSPPEETQYF. In DNA form, the CDR3 reads TGTGCCAGCTCACCACCGGAGGAGACCCAGTACTTC.

In this sample, this clone turned up once. The chain has TRBV19 and TRBJ2-2; D is possibly TRBD2 (5 bases). V was cut by 2 bases and J by 0 bases, with 13 bases left in between. Per germline, CDR1 LNHDA and CDR2 SQIVND (reference sequence). The CDR3 is 17 amino acids. The CDR3 DNA follows: TGTGCCAGTAGTATAAGGGTCGGACTGTCGAACACCGGGGAGCTGTTTTTT. It is translated as CASSIRVGLSNTGELFF.

This chain uses TRBV5-1 with TRBJ1-5; the match to TRBD1 covers 11 bases. Unmatched junction bases numbered 7, after V lost 4 bases and J lost 7 bases. Germline V gene data show CDR1 as SGHRS and CDR2 as YFSETQ. The CDR3 is made up of 15 amino acids. The CDR3 loop is CASSPWTGGEQPQHF. The CDR3 region has the DNA TGCGCCAGCAGCCCATGGACAGGGGGCGAACAGCCCCAGCATTTT.

The rearrangement uses TRBV4-2 and TRBJ2-5, with 7 bases lining up with TRBD1. With V trimmed by 0 bases and J by 2 bases, 24 bases remained unmatched. This CDR3 is 22 amino acids long. The germline gives CDR1 LGHNA, CDR2 YNFKEQ. The CDR3 sequence: CASSQDPTSGGTWSWVQETQYF. The CDR3 DNA reads TGTGCCAGCAGCCAAGACCCCACTTCAGGGGGTACTTGGTCGTGGGTTCAAGAGACCCAGTACTTC.

In DNA form, the CDR3 reads TGTGCCAGCAGCTTAGTCCTAGCAACTAATGAAAAACTGTTTTTT. Its translation is CASSLVLATNEKLFF. The chain employs TRBV11-2 and TRBJ1-4, with unresolved D. Germline loops: CDR1 SGHAT, CDR2 FQNNGV. CDR3 size: 15 residues. V shed 1 base and J shed 0 bases, with 6 bases lying between them.

The CDR3 DNA reads TGTGCCAGCAGCTTCGGGACATACTTGAGGGATGGGTTCTTC. This sequence encodes CASSFGTYLRDGFF. This chain links TRBV5-4 with TRBJ2-1; a weak D match, TRBD1 (6 bases). Germline V CDR1 and CDR2: SGHNT, YYREEE (reference sequence). CDR3 size: 14 residues. V was cut by 2 bases and J by 15 bases, with 21 bases left in between.

The chain is built from TRBV18 and TRBJ1-1; D remains ambiguous. V lost 3 bases and J 3 bases, leaving 8 bases between the germline ends. Germline assignment: CDR1 KGHSH and CDR2 LQKENI. This CDR3 spans 13 amino acids. CDR3 sequence: CASSPRADTEAFF. The CDR3 bases are TGTGCCAGCTCACCGCGGGCAGACACTGAAGCTTTCTTT.

CDR3 in amino acids: CASSSGLAQETQYF. The CDR3 DNA reads as TGTGCCAGCAGCTCCGGACTAGCACAAGAGACCCAGTACTTC. J is TRBJ2-5 and V is TRBV13; 8 bases are a match to TRBD2. CDR3 length: 14 amino acids. V shed 4 bases, J shed 2 bases, and the junction held 3 bases outside the gene matches. Germline CDR1 and CDR2: PRHDT and FYEKMQ (reference sequence).

This sequence joins TRBV5-1 and TRBJ2-7; no clear D gene. With 2 bases removed from V and 6 bases from J, the gap between germline ends came to 12 bases. Germline-derived CDR1 and CDR2 are SGHRS and YFSETQ. The CDR3 is made up of 13 amino acids. The CDR3 bases are TGCGCCAGCAGCTTTGGCACTACACGCGAGCAGTACTTC. It translates to CASSFGTTREQYF.

The chain carries TRBV19 and TRBJ1-1, with D possibly TRBD1 on 5 matching bases. The CDR3 totals 13 residues. CDR1 and CDR2 (germline): LNHDA, SQIVND (reference sequence). Trimming removed 6 bases at V and 3 bases at J, with 11 bases between. This CDR3 is CASSQGADTEAFF. The CDR3 DNA is TGTGCCAGTAGCCAGGGCGCGGACACTGAAGCTTTCTTT.

The CDR3 protein is CASGNRESSGNTIYF. The CDR3 DNA follows: TGTGCCAGCGGCAACAGGGAATCCTCCGGAAACACCATATATTTT. This chain links TRBV21-1 with TRBJ1-3; no DNA check was done on the table's D call, TRBD1. TRBV21-1 is tagged as a pseudogene. CDR3 length: 15 amino acids.

The gene calls are TRBV7-9 and TRBJ2-5, with TRBD2 as a possible D gene (7 bases). Germline assignment: CDR1 SEHNR and CDR2 FQNEAQ (reference sequence). Trimming took off 5 bases at V and 5 bases at J, with 21 bases between the two ends. The length of the CDR3 is 16 residues. In DNA form, the CDR3 reads TGTGCCAGCAGCCGGCCTAGCGGAGGGGGGGAGGAGACCCAGTACTTC. Translating gives CASSRPSGGGEETQYF. Full variable domain (outside the CDR3, taken from reference TRBV7-9 and TRBJ2-5): DTGVSQNPRHKITKRGQNVTFRCDPISEHNRLYWYRQTLGQGPEFLTYFQNEAQLEKSRLLSDRFSAERPKGSFSTLEIQRTEQGDSAMYLCASSRPSGGGEETQYFGPGTRLLVL.

V usage is TRBV11-2 and J usage is TRBJ1-2, with TRBD1 identical over 9 bases. The length of the CDR3 is 18 residues. The V gene end was trimmed by 1 base and the J gene end by 8 bases; junction bases not matched to a gene: 17. From germline, CDR1 is SGHAT and CDR2 FQNNGV. CDR3 residues: CASSLVGQGPFRLGGYTF. In DNA, the CDR3 is TGTGCCAGCAGCTTAGTGGGACAGGGACCCTTTCGATTGGGGGGCTACACCTTC.

The J gene is TRBJ2-5, the V gene TRBV21-1; the table names TRBD1, a call not compared with the DNA. TRBV21-1 is tagged as a pseudogene. The CDR3 contains 14 residues. The CDR3 loop is CASSKYRGGETQYF. Here the CDR3 DNA reads TGTGCCAGCAGCAAATACAGGGGGGGGGAGACCCAGTACTTC.

This clone was recorded once. This rearrangement joins TRBV30 to TRBJ2-2; a possible D gene is TRBD2 (5 bases). Germline CDR1 is GTSNPN and CDR2 is SVGIG (reference sequence). The CDR3 covers 15 residues. V was clipped by 0 bases and J by 3 bases, with 11 bases between them. The CDR3 sequence: CAWSVEGIYTGELFF. The CDR3 DNA reads TGTGCCTGGAGTGTAGAGGGCATATACACCGGGGAGCTGTTTTTT.

This clone was observed a few times. The CDR3 sequence: CASSLEREADTQYF. CDR3 sequence (DNA): TGTGCCAGCAGCTTGGAACGGGAGGCAGATACGCAGTATTTT. The chain couples TRBV7-9 to TRBJ2-3; 7 bases match TRBD2. The CDR3 length is 14 residues. The junction had 4 bases not matched to a gene; V was cut back by 3 bases and J by 4 bases. Looked up from germline, CDR1 is SEHNR and CDR2 is FQNEAQ (reference sequence).

The V gene is TRBV28, the J gene TRBJ1-5; 7 bases are shared with TRBD1. Trimming took 2 bases from V and 4 from J; bases not matched to a gene: 5. CDR3 length: 15 residues. Germline loops: CDR1 MDHEN, CDR2 SYDVKM. The CDR3 region has the DNA TGTGCCAGCAGTTTAGGGTACAGGGGAAATCAGCCCCAGCATTTT. It translates to CASSLGYRGNQPQHF.

This clone was seen only a few times. This sequence joins TRBV6-1 and TRBJ1-2, with TRBD1 as a possible D gene (6 bases). This CDR3 is 13 amino acids long. V was pared by 2 bases and J by 4 bases, with 8 bases between. Germline V gene sequence: CDR1 MNHNS, CDR2 SASEGT. CDR3 sequence (DNA): TGTGCCAGCAGTGAAAGGGGGTCCTATGGCTACACCTTC. Translated: CASSERGSYGYTF.